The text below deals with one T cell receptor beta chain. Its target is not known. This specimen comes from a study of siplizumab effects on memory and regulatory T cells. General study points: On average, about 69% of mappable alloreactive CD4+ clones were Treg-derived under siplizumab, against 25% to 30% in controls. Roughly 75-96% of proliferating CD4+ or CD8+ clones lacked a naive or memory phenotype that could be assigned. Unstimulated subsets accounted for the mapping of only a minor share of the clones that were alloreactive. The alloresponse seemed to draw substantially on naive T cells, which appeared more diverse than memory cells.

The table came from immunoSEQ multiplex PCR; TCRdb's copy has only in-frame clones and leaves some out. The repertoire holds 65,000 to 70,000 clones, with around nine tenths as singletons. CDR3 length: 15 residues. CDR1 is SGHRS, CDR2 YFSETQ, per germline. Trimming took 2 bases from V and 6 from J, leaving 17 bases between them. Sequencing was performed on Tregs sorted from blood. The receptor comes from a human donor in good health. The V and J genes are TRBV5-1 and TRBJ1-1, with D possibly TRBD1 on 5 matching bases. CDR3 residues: CASSFVIGDRAEAFF. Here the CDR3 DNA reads TGCGCCAGCAGCTTTGTAATTGGGGACCGGGCTGAAGCTTTCTTT.